These T cell receptor beta chains were read from a single sample in a study of T cell changes during pregnancy in multiple sclerosis. TCRdb's copy holds only in-frame clones and misses some; the assay was immunoSEQ multiplex PCR. The sample includes around 35,000 clones, 85% to 90% of them seen just once. The specimen comprised CD8+ T cells from peripheral blood mononuclear cells, sampled after pregnancy. Every receptor here comes from a female donor with multiple sclerosis, enrolled in a pregnancy study. Both conserved end residues are part of each CDR3. The D gene is left open where the match is weak. Clone size, where shown, is once, few, many, or a class for clones that have expanded.

J gene | D gene | V gene | clone size | CDR3 protein | CDR3 DNA
TRBJ1-1 | NA | TRBV7-2 | NA | CASSLGSGGRVNTEAFF | TGTGCCAGCAGCTTAGGAAGCGGGGGGCGAGTGAACACTGAAGCTTTCTTT
TRBJ1-2 | NA | TRBV4-3 | NA | CASSQDTGGRGNYGYTF | TGCGCCAGCAGCCAAGATACTGGAGGGCGGGGTAACTATGGCTACACCTTC
TRBJ1-2 | NA | TRBV27 | NA | CASSPGYGYTF | TGTGCCAGCAGTCCAGGGTATGGCTACACCTTC
TRBJ1-1 | NA | TRBV11-2 | NA | CASSLKSARNTEAFF | TGTGCCAGCAGCTTGAAGTCAGCTAGGAACACTGAAGCTTTCTTT
TRBJ2-1 | NA | TRBV30 | NA | CAWSRPGLPHHNEQFF | TGTGCCTGGAGCCGACCGGGACTTCCTCACCACAATGAGCAGTTCTTC
TRBJ1-6 | NA | TRBV9 | medium-sized | CASTPSSSYNSPLHF | TGTGCCAGCACCCCGAGTAGCTCCTATAATTCACCCCTCCACTTT
TRBJ1-2 | NA | TRBV4-3 | NA | CASSQERSAGSGGYTF | TGCGCCAGCAGCCAAGAAAGATCTGCAGGGTCCGGTGGCTACACCTTC
TRBJ1-5 | NA | TRBV6-5 | NA | CASSSGAGNQPQHF | TGTGCCAGCAGTTCAGGGGCGGGCAATCAGCCCCAGCATTTT
TRBJ2-7 | TRBD1 | TRBV7-9 | NA | CASSPSTGAFSYEQYF | TGTGCCAGCAGCCCGTCGACAGGGGCGTTCTCCTACGAGCAGTACTTC
TRBJ2-1 | NA | TRBV19 | NA | CASRAFGDSSYNEQFF | TGTGCCAGTAGGGCTTTTGGAGACAGCTCCTACAATGAGCAGTTCTTC